A selection of T cell receptor beta chains follows, all from one sample in a study of shared clonotypes between healthy human individuals. Using immunoSEQ multiplex PCR, the repertoire was profiled, and TCRdb retains in-frame clones only, with some absent. The sample records about 2.1 million clones, around 93% being singletons. The sequenced sample was naive CD8+ T cells from PBMCs. The receptors shown here come from a man between 18 and 35 years old in good health. Some clones in this sample may be carry-over from other donors' samples. Both conserved end residues are trimmed from each CDR3. Expanded clones get a size class; other rows say once, few or many, or leave the size out.

clone size	V gene	CDR3 protein
.	TRBV27	ASSRSGGYEQY
.	TRBV27	ASSLSGQGSNQPQH
.	TRBV5-1	ASDSGGLTDTQY
.	TRBV19	ASSIAAPREQF
.	TRBV5-8	ASSFGGGSYNEQF
.	TRBV6-1	ASKRGEGYEQY
once	TRBV28	ASSLIMGVTEGVDYEQY
.	TRBV27	ASSGTTTLYEQY
.	TRBV27	ASSLSGLANQPQH
.	TRBV6-6	ASRASLGFETQY
.	TRBV9	ASSLGTGRDGYT
.	TRBV7-8	ASSAGQGRDEQF
few	TRBV7-9	ASSFQGITEAF
few	TRBV5-1	ASSSGWVGTEAF
.	TRBV5-6	ASSSWTGWGTDTQY
.	TRBV9	ASSLVASGNYGYT
.	TRBV29-1	STQNNEQF
few	TRBV27	ASSFNSNQPQH
.	TRBV13	ASSSWDQSGNEQF
.	TRBV14	ASSQGVFGGRDTQY
.	TRBV27	ASSLMGPPSYEQY
.	TRBV7-9	ASSSGTPSPEAF
.	TRBV10-2	ASSERNRRSSGNTIY
.	TRBV27	ASGYGGNTIY
.	TRBV6-5	ATRSWRDQETQY
.	TRBV19	ASSNRRTGGVGYT
few	TRBV30	AWSVAGGTEAF
.	TRBV5-5	AGNSGLRNTEAF
.	TRBV9	ASSLPPGRIDTQY
.	TRBV4-2	ASSQEVLASGRILSNNEQF
.	TRBV9	ASSVETSIGETQY
.	TRBV27	ASSFAGVYEQY
few	TRBV19	ASSTAGHLNYGYT
.	TRBV6-5	ASGEQVPYEQY
.	TRBV5-1	TSSSGTGSGTEAF
.	TRBV5-1	ASSLAGGRTGADTQY
.	TRBV27	ASSPRAGRTNEKLF
once	TRBV9	ASSYSGRNNEQF
.	TRBV7-9	ASSLRVDANTGELF
.	TRBV7-9	ASSPTPTYGYT
once	TRBV21-1	ASSKLGAYEQY